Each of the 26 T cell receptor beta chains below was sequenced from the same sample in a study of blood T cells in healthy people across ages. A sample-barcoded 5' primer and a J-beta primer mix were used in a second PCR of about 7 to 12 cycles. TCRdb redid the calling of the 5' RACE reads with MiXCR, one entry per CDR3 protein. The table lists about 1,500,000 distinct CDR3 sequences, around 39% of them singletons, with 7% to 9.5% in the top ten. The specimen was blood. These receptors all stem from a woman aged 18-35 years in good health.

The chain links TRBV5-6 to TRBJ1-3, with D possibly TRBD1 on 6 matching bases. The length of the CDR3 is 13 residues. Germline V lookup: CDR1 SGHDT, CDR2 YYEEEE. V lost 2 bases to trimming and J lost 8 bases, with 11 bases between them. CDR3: CASSFQGSDTIYF. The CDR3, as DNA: TGTGCCAGCAGCTTCCAGGGGTCGGACACCATATATTTT.

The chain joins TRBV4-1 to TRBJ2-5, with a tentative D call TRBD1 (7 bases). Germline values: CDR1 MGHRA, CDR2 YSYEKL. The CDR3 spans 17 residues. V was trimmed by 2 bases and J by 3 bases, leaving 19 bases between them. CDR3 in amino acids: CASSQTLSGRGEETQYF. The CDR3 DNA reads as TGCGCCAGCAGCCAAACTCTTTCGGGCAGGGGGGAAGAGACCCAGTACTTC.

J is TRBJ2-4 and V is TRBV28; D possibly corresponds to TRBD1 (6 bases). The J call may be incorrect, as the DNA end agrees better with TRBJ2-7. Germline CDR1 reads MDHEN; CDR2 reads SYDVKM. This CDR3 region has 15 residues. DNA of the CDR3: TGTGCCGGCACCCCCGGACAGCCTCTCTCCTACGAGCAGTACTTC. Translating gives CAGTPGQPLSYEQYF.

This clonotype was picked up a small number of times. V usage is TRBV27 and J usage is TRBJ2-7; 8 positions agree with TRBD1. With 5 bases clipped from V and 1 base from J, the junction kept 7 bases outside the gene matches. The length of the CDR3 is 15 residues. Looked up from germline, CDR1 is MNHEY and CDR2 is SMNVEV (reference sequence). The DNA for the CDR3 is TGTGCCAGCAGTACCGACAGGGGTTTTTCCTACGAGCAGTACTTC. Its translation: CASSTDRGFSYEQYF.

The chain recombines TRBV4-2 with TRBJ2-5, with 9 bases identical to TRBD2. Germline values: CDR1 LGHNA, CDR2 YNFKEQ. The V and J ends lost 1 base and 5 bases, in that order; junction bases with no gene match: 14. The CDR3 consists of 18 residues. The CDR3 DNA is TGTGCCAGCAGCCAAGGACTAGCGGTCCTTCTTGGGGCGGAGACCCAGTACTTC. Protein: CASSQGLAVLLGAETQYF.

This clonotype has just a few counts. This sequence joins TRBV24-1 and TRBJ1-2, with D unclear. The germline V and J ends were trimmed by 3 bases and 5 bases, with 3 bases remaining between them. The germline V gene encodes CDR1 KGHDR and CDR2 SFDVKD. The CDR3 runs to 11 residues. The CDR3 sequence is CATSDGYGYTF. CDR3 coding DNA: TGTGCCACCAGTGATGGTTATGGCTACACCTTC.

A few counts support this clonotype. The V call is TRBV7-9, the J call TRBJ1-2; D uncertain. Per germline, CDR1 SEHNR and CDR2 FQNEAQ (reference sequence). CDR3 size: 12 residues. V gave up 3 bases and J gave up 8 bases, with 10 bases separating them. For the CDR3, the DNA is TGTGCCAGCAGCTTCGATGCGAGGGGCTACACCTTC. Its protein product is CASSFDARGYTF.

CDR3 nucleotides: TGCAGTGCTAGCAGGGACAGGGGCACTGAAGCTTTCTTT. Protein sequence: CSASRDRGTEAFF. The chain couples TRBV20-1 to TRBJ1-1, with 10 nucleotides matching TRBD1. Germline trimming cut 3 bases from V and 4 bases from J; bases unmatched to any gene: 2. The CDR3 is 13 residues long. Germline assignment: CDR1 DFQATT and CDR2 SNEGSKA (reference sequence).

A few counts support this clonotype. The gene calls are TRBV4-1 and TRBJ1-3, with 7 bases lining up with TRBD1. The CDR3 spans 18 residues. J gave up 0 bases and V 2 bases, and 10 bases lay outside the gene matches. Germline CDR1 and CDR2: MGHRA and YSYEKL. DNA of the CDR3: TGCGCCAGCAGCCAACAAACCGCCACAGGGGCCTCTGGAAACACCATATATTTT. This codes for CASSQQTATGASGNTIYF.

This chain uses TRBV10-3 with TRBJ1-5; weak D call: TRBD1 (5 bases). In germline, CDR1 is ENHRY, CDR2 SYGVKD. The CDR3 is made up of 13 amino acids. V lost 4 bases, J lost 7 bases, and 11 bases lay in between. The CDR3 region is CAISVGGNQPQHF. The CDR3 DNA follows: TGTGCCATCAGTGTGGGGGGGAACCAGCCCCAGCATTTT.

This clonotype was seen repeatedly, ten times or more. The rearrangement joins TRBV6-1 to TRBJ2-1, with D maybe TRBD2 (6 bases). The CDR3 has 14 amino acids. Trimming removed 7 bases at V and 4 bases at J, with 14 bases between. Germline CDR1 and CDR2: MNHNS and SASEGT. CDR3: CASKRIAEYNEQFF. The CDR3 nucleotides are TGTGCCAGCAAAAGGATAGCGGAATACAATGAGCAGTTCTTC.

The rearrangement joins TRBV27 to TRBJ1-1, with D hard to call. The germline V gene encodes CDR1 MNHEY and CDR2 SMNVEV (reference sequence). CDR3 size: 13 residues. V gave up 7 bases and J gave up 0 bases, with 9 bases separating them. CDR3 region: CASNRRMNTEAFF. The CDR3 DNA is TGTGCCAGCAACCGACGGATGAACACTGAAGCTTTCTTT.

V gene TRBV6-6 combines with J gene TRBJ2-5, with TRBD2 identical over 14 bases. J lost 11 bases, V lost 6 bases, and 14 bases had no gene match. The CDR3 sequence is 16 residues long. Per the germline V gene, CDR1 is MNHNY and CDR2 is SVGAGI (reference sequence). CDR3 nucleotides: TGTGCCAGCAGCCAACCGACTAGCGGGGGGGGCAATGAGCAGTACTTC. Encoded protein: CASSQPTSGGGNEQYF.

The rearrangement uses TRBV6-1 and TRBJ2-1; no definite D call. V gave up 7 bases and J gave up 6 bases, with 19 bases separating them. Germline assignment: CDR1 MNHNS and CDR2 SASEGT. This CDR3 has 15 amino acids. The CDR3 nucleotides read TGTGCCAGCAACTACGACTTAGAGCGCCCCAATGAGCAGTTCTTC. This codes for CASNYDLERPNEQFF.

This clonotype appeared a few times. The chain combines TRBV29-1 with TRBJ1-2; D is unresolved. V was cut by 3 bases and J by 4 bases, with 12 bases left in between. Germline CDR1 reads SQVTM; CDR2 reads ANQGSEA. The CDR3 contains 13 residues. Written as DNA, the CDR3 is TGCAGCGTTGACAAAGGAGGTAGCTATGGCTACACCTTC. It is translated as CSVDKGGSYGYTF.

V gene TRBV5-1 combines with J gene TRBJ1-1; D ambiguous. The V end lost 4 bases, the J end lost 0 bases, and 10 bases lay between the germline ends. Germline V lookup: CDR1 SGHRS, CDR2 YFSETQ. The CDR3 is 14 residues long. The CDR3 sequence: CASSPPPVNTEAFF. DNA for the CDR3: TGCGCCAGCAGCCCCCCCCCAGTGAACACTGAAGCTTTCTTT.

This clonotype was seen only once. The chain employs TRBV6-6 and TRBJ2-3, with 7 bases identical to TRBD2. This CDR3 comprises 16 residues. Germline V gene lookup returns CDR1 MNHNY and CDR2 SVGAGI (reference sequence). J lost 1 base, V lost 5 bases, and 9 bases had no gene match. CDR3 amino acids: CASSQPLSGGTDTQYF. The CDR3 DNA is TGTGCCAGCAGTCAGCCCCTAAGCGGGGGCACAGATACGCAGTATTTT.

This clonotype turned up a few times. The CDR3 bases are TGTGCCACCAGTGATTTCCAGAGCACAGATACGCAGTATTTT. Encoded protein: CATSDFQSTDTQYF. The chain carries TRBV24-1 and TRBJ2-3; D gene ambiguous. V was cut by 1 base and J by 0 bases, with 4 bases left in between. This CDR3 has 14 residues. Germline values: CDR1 KGHDR, CDR2 SFDVKD.

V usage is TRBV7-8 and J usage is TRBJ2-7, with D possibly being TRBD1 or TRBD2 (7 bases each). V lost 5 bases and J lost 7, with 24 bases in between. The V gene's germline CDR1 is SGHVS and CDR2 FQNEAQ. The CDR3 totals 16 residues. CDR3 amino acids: CASSLAGDRPLYEQYF. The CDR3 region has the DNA TGTGCCAGCAGCCTCGCGGGGGACAGACCTCTTTATGAGCAGTACTTC.

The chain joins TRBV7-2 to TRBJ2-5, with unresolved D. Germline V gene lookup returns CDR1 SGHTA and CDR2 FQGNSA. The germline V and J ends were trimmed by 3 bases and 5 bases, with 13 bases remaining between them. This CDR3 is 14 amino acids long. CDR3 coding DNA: TGTGCCAGCAGCTTCAGTGGGAACAGCGAGACCCAGTACTTC. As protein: CASSFSGNSETQYF.

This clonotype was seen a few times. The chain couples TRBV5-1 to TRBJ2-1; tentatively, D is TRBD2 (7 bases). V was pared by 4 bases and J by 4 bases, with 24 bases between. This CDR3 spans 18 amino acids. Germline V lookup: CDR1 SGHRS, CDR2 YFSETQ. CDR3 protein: CASSARALAGAAYNEQFF. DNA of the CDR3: TGCGCCAGCAGCGCCCGAGCTTTGGCGGGGGCAGCTTACAATGAGCAGTTCTTC.

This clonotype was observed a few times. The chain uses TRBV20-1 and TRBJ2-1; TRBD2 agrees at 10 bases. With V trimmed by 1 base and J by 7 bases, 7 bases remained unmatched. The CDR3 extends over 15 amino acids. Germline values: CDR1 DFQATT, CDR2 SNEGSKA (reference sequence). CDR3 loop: CSARVLAGKSNEQFF. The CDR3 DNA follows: TGCAGTGCTAGAGTACTAGCGGGAAAATCTAATGAGCAGTTCTTC.

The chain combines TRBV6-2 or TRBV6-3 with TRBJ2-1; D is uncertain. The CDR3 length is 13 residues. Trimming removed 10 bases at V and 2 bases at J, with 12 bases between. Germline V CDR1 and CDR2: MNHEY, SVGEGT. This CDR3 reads CATTLGPYNEQFF. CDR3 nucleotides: TGTGCCACCACATTGGGCCCCTACAATGAGCAGTTCTTC.

CDR3 nucleotide sequence: TGTGCCAGTCATGGGAAACTAGCGGGGGGGAAGAATGAGCAGTACTTC. Translating it yields CASHGKLAGGKNEQYF. The chain employs TRBV14 and TRBJ2-1; 13 bases are a match to TRBD2. The end of the DNA fits TRBJ2-7 better, so the J call may be wrong. Per germline, CDR1 SGHDN and CDR2 FVKESK. The CDR3 loop spans 16 amino acids.

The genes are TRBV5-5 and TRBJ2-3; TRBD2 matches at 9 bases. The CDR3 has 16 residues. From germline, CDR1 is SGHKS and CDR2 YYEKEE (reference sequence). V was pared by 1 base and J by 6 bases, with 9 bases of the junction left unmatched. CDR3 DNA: TGTGCCAGCAGCTTGCGGGAGGGACTAGCAGGTGATACGCAGTATTTT. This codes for CASSLREGLAGDTQYF.

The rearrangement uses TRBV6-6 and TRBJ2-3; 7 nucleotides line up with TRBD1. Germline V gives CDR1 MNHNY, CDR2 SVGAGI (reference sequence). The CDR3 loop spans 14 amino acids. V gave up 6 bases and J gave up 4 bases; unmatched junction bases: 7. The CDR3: CASRQRQGADTQYF. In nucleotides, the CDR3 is TGTGCCAGCAGACAAAGACAGGGTGCAGATACGCAGTATTTT.